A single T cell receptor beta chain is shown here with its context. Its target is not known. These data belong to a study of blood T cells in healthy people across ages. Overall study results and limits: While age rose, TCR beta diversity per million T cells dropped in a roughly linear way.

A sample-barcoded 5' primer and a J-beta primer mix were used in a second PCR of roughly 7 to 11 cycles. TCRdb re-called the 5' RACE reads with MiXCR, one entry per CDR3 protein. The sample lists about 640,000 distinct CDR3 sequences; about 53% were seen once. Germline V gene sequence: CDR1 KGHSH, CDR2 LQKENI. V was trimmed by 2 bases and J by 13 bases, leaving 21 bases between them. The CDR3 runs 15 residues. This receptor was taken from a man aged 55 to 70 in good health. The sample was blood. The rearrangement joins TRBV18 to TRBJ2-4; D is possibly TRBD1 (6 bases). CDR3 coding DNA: TGTGCCAGCTCACCATCTGGGGGCGGTTTTTACGTGCAGTACTTC. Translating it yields CASSPSGGGFYVQYF.